Below are 27 T cell receptor beta chains sequenced from a single sample in a study of T cells in Graves' hyperthyroidism and ophthalmopathy. RNA transcripts were the template for amplifying TCR beta CDR3 regions. The TCR CDR3 first-round RT-PCR relied on the HTBI primer set. TCRdb independently ran MiXCR on the multiplex PCR reads; one entry per CDR3 protein. The sample carries about 690,000 distinct CDR3 sequences, around a sixth recorded once. Sequenced: blood. The receptor source for this set is a man in his fifties with Graves' hyperthyroidism.

This clonotype was seen only a few times. The chain combines TRBV19 with TRBJ2-1; the match to TRBD2 covers 9 bases. With 10 bases clipped from V and 8 bases from J, the junction kept 9 bases outside the gene matches. There are 13 residues in the CDR3. Germline CDR1 and CDR2: LNHDA and SQIVND (reference sequence). In nucleotides, the CDR3 is TGTGCCACCGAGGGACTAGCTCTCGATGAGCAGTTCTTC. This gives the protein CATEGLALDEQFF.

This clonotype occurred many times. The chain combines TRBV15 with TRBJ1-1; D uncertain. CDR1 is LNHNV, CDR2 YYDKDF, per germline (reference sequence). V lost 0 bases, J lost 6 bases, and 11 bases lay in between. The CDR3 runs to 14 residues. The CDR3 loop reads CATSRDRVGAEAFF. Here the CDR3 DNA reads TGTGCCACCAGCAGAGATCGGGTCGGGGCTGAAGCTTTCTTT.

There are many counts of this clonotype. The chain combines TRBV5-6 with TRBJ2-7; TRBD2 matches 11 bases. V dropped 3 bases and J dropped 4; count of bases not matched to a gene: 3. Germline V gene lookup returns CDR1 SGHDT and CDR2 YYEEEE. The CDR3 consists of 14 residues. This CDR3 reads CASSSTSGIYEQYF. The CDR3 DNA reads TGTGCCAGCAGCTCGACTAGCGGGATATACGAGCAGTACTTC.

This clonotype has more than one count but fewer than ten. The chain carries TRBV25-1 and TRBJ2-1; no clear D. This CDR3 contains 16 residues. V was cut by 1 base and J by 0 bases, with 10 bases left in between. Germline CDR1 and CDR2: MGHDK and SYGVNS. CDR3 bases: TGTGCCAGCAGTGAATCCAGTAGGAGCTCCTACAATGAGCAGTTCTTC. Translation: CASSESSRSSYNEQFF.

This sequence joins TRBV7-9 and TRBJ2-7; possibly TRBD2 for D (6 bases). Trimming took off 5 bases at V and 6 bases at J, with 11 bases between the two ends. Per germline, CDR1 SEHNR and CDR2 FQNEAQ (reference sequence). The CDR3 contains 12 residues. CDR3 in DNA: TGTGCCAGCAGCATAACGGGAGTCGAGCAGTACTTC. Amino acids: CASSITGVEQYF.

The chain carries TRBV11-1 and TRBJ1-5; D remains unclear. Deletions cut 5 bases from V and 6 bases from J, with 11 bases between. The germline gives CDR1 SGHAT, CDR2 FQDESV (reference sequence). This CDR3 has 13 amino acids. The DNA for the CDR3 is TGTGCCAGCAGCGCCTTGACGGGTCAGCCCCAGCATTTT. It translates to CASSALTGQPQHF.

This clonotype occurred a few times. A much more abundant neighbour one base away suggests this may be a read error. This rearrangement joins TRBV11-2 to TRBJ2-3; 13 bases agree with TRBD2. The germline V gene encodes CDR1 SGHAT and CDR2 FQNNGV. The CDR3 contains 15 residues. As DNA, the CDR3 is TGTGCCAGCCGCTTACAGACTAGCGGGAGGGATACGCAGTATTTT. Its translation: CASRLQTSGRDTQYF.

The rearrangement uses TRBV15 and TRBJ1-6, with TRBD1 matching 10 bases. Trimming cost V 0 bases and J 7 bases; bases outside gene matches: 6. The CDR3 sequence is 17 residues long. Germline V gives CDR1 LNHNV, CDR2 YYDKDF (reference sequence). The CDR3 protein is CATSRDSRQGANSPLHF. In DNA form, the CDR3 reads TGTGCCACCAGCAGAGATTCGAGACAGGGGGCGAATTCACCCCTCCACTTT.

There are a few counts of this clonotype. The chain combines TRBV14 with TRBJ2-1, with D uncertain. V gave up 3 bases and J gave up 0 bases, with 18 bases separating them. CDR3 length: 18 residues. Germline CDR1 SGHDN, CDR2 FVKESK. As DNA, the CDR3 is TGTGCCAGCAGCCACCATTATCGATACCTTGCCTCCTACAATGAGCAGTTCTTC. Translation: CASSHHYRYLASYNEQFF.

In its sample, this clonotype was seen a few times. This chain joins TRBV28 and TRBJ1-5, with D perhaps TRBD1 (5 bases). Germline-derived CDR1 and CDR2 are MDHEN and SYDVKM. The CDR3 runs to 15 residues. Trimming left V 6 bases short and J 2 bases short, with 14 bases between. The CDR3 sequence is CASRRDLPGNQPQHF. CDR3 nucleotides: TGTGCCAGCAGGCGGGACCTCCCGGGCAATCAGCCCCAGCATTTT.

This clonotype was recorded at least ten times. The rearrangement uses TRBV30 and TRBJ2-1; TRBD2 matches at 10 bases. Unmatched junction bases numbered 12, after V lost 7 bases and J lost 9 bases. The CDR3 runs to 14 residues. Germline values: CDR1 GTSNPN, CDR2 SVGIG (reference sequence). CDR3 protein: CAYLLSGRASEQFF. The CDR3 DNA follows: TGTGCCTACCTACTGAGCGGGAGGGCCTCTGAGCAGTTCTTC. Supplemented by reference TRBV30 and TRBJ2-1, the full variable domain reads SQTIHQWPATLVQPVGSPLSLECTVEGTSNPNLYWYRQAAGRGLQLLFYSVGIGQISSEVPQNLSASRPQDRQFILSSKKLLLSDSGFYLCAYLLSGRASEQFFGPGTRLTVL.

This rearrangement joins TRBV19 to TRBJ1-1; the D gene is possibly TRBD1 (6 bases). The germline V and J ends were trimmed by 5 bases and 1 base, with 11 bases remaining between them. Germline CDR1 reads LNHDA; CDR2 reads SQIVND (reference sequence). This CDR3 is built from 14 residues. The CDR3 bases are TGTGCCAGTAGTTCGCCAGGGGCGAACACTGAAGCTTTCTTT. Protein product: CASSSPGANTEAFF.

In its sample, this clonotype was seen many times. The gene calls are TRBV12-3 or TRBV12-4 and TRBJ1-5; unclear D gene. The CDR3 spans 12 residues. V lost 7 bases and J lost 7, with 11 bases in between. The CDR3 is CASTSGLQPQHF. Written as DNA, the CDR3 is TGTGCCAGCACCTCCGGACTCCAGCCCCAGCATTTT.

Many counts were recorded for this clonotype. The chain employs TRBV5-5 and TRBJ1-1; D ambiguous. Germline values: CDR1 SGHKS, CDR2 YYEKEE (reference sequence). CDR3 length equals 11 residues. The germline V and J ends were trimmed by 7 bases and 7 bases, with 11 bases remaining between them. In nucleotides, the CDR3 is TGTGCCAGCCGACGGCGTGATGAAGCTTTCTTT. Its translation is CASRRRDEAFF. Looking up the rest from reference TRBV5-5 and TRBJ1-1 gives the full variable domain: DAGVTQSPTHLIKTRGQQVTLRCSPISGHKSVSWYQQVLGQGPQFIFQYYEKEERGRGNFPDRFSARQFPNYSSELNVNALLLGDSALYLCASRRRDEAFFGQGTRLTVV.

This clonotype was found once. One base away lies a much larger clone, so this may be a sequencing read error. CDR3 sequence reads: CVSSFASGQETQYF. CDR3 nucleotides: TGTGTCAGCAGCTTTGCTAGCGGTCAAGAGACCCAGTACTTC. The chain is built from TRBV5-5 and TRBJ2-5; 7 bases are shared with TRBD2. Germline V gene lookup returns CDR1 SGHKS and CDR2 YYEKEE (reference sequence). This CDR3 region has 14 residues.

This clonotype was seen only a few times. The V and J genes are TRBV9 and TRBJ2-6, with TRBD2 as a possible D gene (6 bases). This CDR3 region has 18 residues. Germline assignment: CDR1 SGDLS and CDR2 YYNGEE. Trimming left V 4 bases short and J 0 bases short, with 17 bases between. CDR3 sequence reads: CASSRGSDHYSGANVLTF. Here the CDR3 DNA reads TGTGCCAGCAGCCGGGGGAGCGATCACTACTCTGGGGCCAACGTCCTGACTTTC.

A few counts support this clonotype. This chain connects TRBV19 to TRBJ1-1; 7 bases align to TRBD1. CDR3 length: 15 amino acids. Germline lookup yields CDR1 LNHDA and CDR2 SQIVND (reference sequence). V lost 5 bases to trimming and J lost 3 bases; unmatched junction nucleotides: 9. The CDR3 loop reads CASSPRQGMDTEAFF. In DNA, the CDR3 is TGTGCCAGTAGTCCGCGACAGGGTATGGACACTGAAGCTTTCTTT. The full variable domain, with the rest looked up from reference TRBV19 and TRBJ1-1, is DGGITQSPKYLFRKEGQNVTLSCEQNLNHDAMYWYRQDPGQGLRLIYYSQIVNDFQKGDIAEGYSVSREKKESFPLTVTSAQKNPTAFYLCASSPRQGMDTEAFFGQGTRLTVV.

This clonotype was counted a few times. The rearrangement links TRBV5-6 to TRBJ2-3; the match to TRBD1 covers 8 bases. Looked up from germline, CDR1 is SGHDT and CDR2 is YYEEEE. V shed 0 bases, J shed 5 bases, and the junction held 8 bases outside the gene matches. The CDR3 has 16 amino acids. The CDR3 is CASSLALQGAGDTQYF. CDR3 DNA sequence: TGTGCCAGCAGCTTGGCTCTCCAGGGGGCAGGAGATACGCAGTATTTT.

V and J are TRBV25-1 and TRBJ1-1, with D possibly matching TRBD1 (6 bases). CDR3 length equals 12 residues. With 8 bases removed from V and 8 bases from J, the gap between germline ends came to 15 bases. Germline V gives CDR1 MGHDK, CDR2 SYGVNS. This chain's CDR3 is CASEGHVSEAFF. The CDR3 DNA follows: TGTGCCAGCGAGGGACACGTTTCCGAAGCTTTCTTT.

This clonotype was counted at least ten times. CDR3: CASIGQGSVTGELFF. The CDR3 region has the DNA TGTGCCAGTATAGGGCAGGGGTCGGTCACCGGGGAGCTGTTTTTT. The rearrangement links TRBV19 to TRBJ2-2, with D possibly matching TRBD1 (6 bases). Germline CDR1 and CDR2: LNHDA and SQIVND (reference sequence). V lost 7 bases to trimming and J lost 4 bases, with 16 bases between them. The CDR3 has 15 amino acids. Supplemented by reference TRBV19 and TRBJ2-2, the full variable domain reads DGGITQSPKYLFRKEGQNVTLSCEQNLNHDAMYWYRQDPGQGLRLIYYSQIVNDFQKGDIAEGYSVSREKKESFPLTVTSAQKNPTAFYLCASIGQGSVTGELFFGEGSRLTVL.

There are many counts of this clonotype. The rearrangement joins TRBV30 to TRBJ2-1; the D gene is possibly TRBD1 (5 bases). Germline assignment: CDR1 GTSNPN and CDR2 SVGIG (reference sequence). The V end was cut by 5 bases, the J end by 9 bases, with 8 bases between. The CDR3 is 10 residues long. Written as DNA, the CDR3 is TGTGCCTGGCGAAGGGGTGAGCAGTTCTTC. It encodes CAWRRGEQFF.

The chain carries TRBV5-5 and TRBJ1-5; D gene uncertain. The CDR3 extends over 14 amino acids. Per the germline V gene, CDR1 is SGHKS and CDR2 is YYEKEE (reference sequence). Between the trimmed V and J ends, which lost 5 bases and 8 bases, there was a span of 17 bases. The CDR3 bases are TGTGCCAGCAGACCGGGCCTGCCTTCGGAGCCCCAGCATTTT. Translation gives CASRPGLPSEPQHF.

The chain is built from TRBV5-6 and TRBJ2-7; D not certain. In germline, CDR1 is SGHDT, CDR2 YYEEEE. V shed 2 bases and J shed 0 bases, with 9 bases lying between them. The CDR3 has 14 residues. CDR3 in amino acids: CASSFGQLSYEQYF. Here the CDR3 DNA reads TGTGCCAGCAGCTTCGGGCAACTCTCCTACGAGCAGTACTTC.

As concerns this clonotype: A much larger clone differs from this one at a single base, so this may be a read error. This rearrangement joins TRBV11-3 to TRBJ1-1; D remains ambiguous. CDR3 length: 15 residues. Germline CDR1 and CDR2: SGHNT and YENEEA. Trimming left V 2 bases short and J 7 bases short, with 17 bases between. CDR3 sequence reads: CASSLSAGSGIEAFF. DNA of the CDR3: TGTGCCAGCAGCTTATCCGCGGGCTCAGGCATTGAAGCTTTCTTT.

This chain uses TRBV19 with TRBJ2-3, with D uncertain. The CDR3 runs to 13 residues. V was shortened by 1 base and J by 5 bases, with 7 bases between the two germline ends. CDR1 is LNHDA, CDR2 SQIVND, per germline (reference sequence). The CDR3 is CASSIVMEDTQYF. The DNA for the CDR3 is TGTGCCAGTAGTATAGTTATGGAAGATACGCAGTATTTT.

The V call is TRBV6-4, the J call TRBJ2-7, with no clear D. Per the germline V gene, CDR1 is MRHNA and CDR2 is SNTAGT. The CDR3 is 14 residues long. V was pared by 5 bases and J by 6 bases, with 17 bases between. CDR3 sequence reads: CASSPADGSTEQYF. The DNA for the CDR3 is TGTGCCAGCAGTCCGGCCGACGGATCCACCGAGCAGTACTTC.

At least ten counts were recorded for this clonotype. V and J are TRBV20-1 and TRBJ2-7, with TRBD2 identical over 10 bases. The CDR3 sequence is 15 residues long. Unmatched junction bases numbered 9, after V lost 2 bases and J lost 5 bases. CDR1 is DFQATT, CDR2 SNEGSKA, per germline (reference sequence). As DNA, the CDR3 is TGCAGTGCTAGACCCGGGACTAGCGCCTACCACGAGCAGTACTTC. Translated, it gives CSARPGTSAYHEQYF.